This T cell receptor (beta chain) was sequenced for a study of T cells in Graves' hyperthyroidism and ophthalmopathy. This clonotype was observed a handful of times. The investigators amplified TCR beta CDR3 regions from RNA transcripts. When the TCR CDR3 underwent first-round RT-PCR, the HTBI primer set was used. One entry per CDR3 protein, called by TCRdb with MiXCR from the multiplex PCR reads. The repertoire has fewer than 600,000 distinct CDR3 sequences, roughly 15% of them found once; the top ten carry roughly 14%. Uncontrolled infection, other autoimmune disease, pregnancy or lactation excluded patients. It was over 9.5 ml of fresh peripheral blood that supplied the PBMCs. The ends were cut back, 0 bases at V and 8 bases at J, with 10 bases in the middle. Germline values: CDR1 DFQATT, CDR2 SNEGSKA (reference sequence). The CDR3 loop spans 12 amino acids.

The sequence derives from a middle-aged woman with Graves' hyperthyroidism. The V call is TRBV20-1, the J call TRBJ1-2; D gene ambiguous. The sample taken for sequencing was blood. The CDR3 reads CSARDFPGGYTF. The CDR3 bases are TGCAGTGCTAGAGATTTTCCCGGGGGCTACACCTTC.